This T cell receptor (beta chain) comes out of a study of T cell changes during pregnancy in multiple sclerosis. CDR3 length: 13 amino acids. The germline V gene encodes CDR1 SGHRS and CDR2 YFSETQ. V was clipped by 4 bases and J by 10 bases; unmatched bases: 6. The table came from immunoSEQ multiplex PCR; TCRdb's copy has only in-frame clones and leaves some out. The sample includes roughly 80,000 clones, 90% to 95% seen only once; the top ten take 2.6%. This TCR was recovered from a female donor with multiple sclerosis, enrolled in a pregnancy study. This sample comprised peripheral blood, obtained before pregnancy. The gene calls are TRBV5-1 and TRBJ2-1; TRBD2 matches at 9 bases. CDR3 sequence reads: CASSPARGGEQFF. As DNA, the CDR3 is TGCGCCAGCAGCCCGGCGCGGGGGGGCGAGCAGTTCTTC.